This T cell receptor beta chain appears in the sequencing data of a study of a mutant IDH1 vaccine in newly diagnosed glioma. To note about this clone: Antigen unknown.

Assay used: immunoSEQ multiplex PCR; TCRdb lists only in-frame clones, some missing. The repertoire holds approximately 50,000 clones, with around three quarters as singletons. CDR3 length: 15 amino acids. Trimming cost V 4 bases and J 0 bases, with 10 bases left between them. Per germline, CDR1 MNHEY and CDR2 SVGAGI. This sample's time point: week 47, end of study. Alongside topical imiquimod, each dose of vaccine comprised 300 ug of mutant IDH1 20-mer peptide. This clonotype originated in a middle-aged woman with glioma. Some clones in this sample may be carry-over from other donors' samples. Material: PBMCs, obtained from a glioma patient whose treatment included an IDH1 peptide vaccine. The V gene is TRBV6-5, the J gene TRBJ2-1, with D possibly matching TRBD2 (6 bases). The CDR3 DNA is TGTGCCAGCAGTTCTAGCGTTACCTCCTACAATGAGCAGTTCTTC. The encoded protein is CASSSSVTSYNEQFF.